The clone carrying this T cell receptor beta chain was detected ten times or more. Trimming shortened V by 0 bases and J by 3 bases, and 9 bases separated the two germline ends. Germline CDR1 is SGHRS and CDR2 is YFSETQ. CDR3 size: 14 residues. TCRdb's table, derived via immunoSEQ multiplex PCR, lists solely in-frame clones and lacks some. The sample records about 140,000 clones, roughly 80% being singletons. The source of the sample is a study of blood T cell repertoires in COVID-19. This rearrangement joins TRBV5-1 to TRBJ1-1, with D possibly matching TRBD1 (5 bases). The receptor comes from a man in his fifties with acute or convalescent COVID-19. The sequencing input was peripheral blood. CDR3 protein: CASSLVPGDTEAFF. The CDR3 DNA reads TGCGCCAGCAGCTTGGTACCGGGGGACACTGAAGCTTTCTTT. The full variable domain, with the rest looked up from reference TRBV5-1 and TRBJ1-1, is KAGVTQTPRYLIKTRGQQVTLSCSPISGHRSVSWYQQTPGQGLQFLFEYFSETQRNKGNFPGRFSGRQFSNSRSEMNVSTLELGDSALYLCASSLVPGDTEAFFGQGTRLTVV.